A selection of T cell receptor beta chains follows, all from one sample in a study of cytomegalovirus exposure and HLA in healthy donors. Here immunoSEQ multiplex PCR was the method, and the copy in TCRdb shows in-frame clones only, minus some. Among 150,000 to 200,000 clones listed, around three quarters were seen once. The specimen sequenced was PBMCs. These receptor sequences come from a woman in her thirties in good health and CMV-seropositive. Both conserved end residues are part of each CDR3. D genes are given only for firm matches. Where a row states a size, it is once, few, many or the class of an expanded clone; other rows omit it.

j_call	v_call	clone_size	d_call	cdr3_aa	cdr3_nt
TRBJ2-5	TRBV7-9	NA	NA	CSSSFRPRAGWEETQYF	TGTTCCAGCAGCTTTCGGCCACGGGCAGGGTGGGAAGAGACCCAGTACTTC
TRBJ2-1	TRBV5-1	NA	TRBD2	CASSLFSGTSGGAREFF	TGCGCCAGCAGCTTGTTCTCCGGGACTAGCGGGGGGGCTCGCGAGTTCTTC
TRBJ2-7	TRBV5-1	NA	TRBD1	CASSLATGFSYEQYF	TGCGCCAGCAGCTTGGCGACAGGGTTCTCCTACGAGCAGTACTTC
TRBJ1-1	TRBV11-3	NA	NA	CASSFRFGLEDTEAFF	TGTGCCAGCAGCTTTCGGTTTGGGTTGGAGGACACTGAAGCTTTCTTT
TRBJ1-6	TRBV5-5	NA	NA	CASSLGAGSKQPLHF	TGTGCCAGCAGCTTGGGGGCCGGGAGTAAGCAGCCCCTCCACTTT
TRBJ1-2	TRBV14	NA	NA	CASSPSGGLVYGYTF	TGTGCCAGCAGCCCTTCTGGGGGGTTAGTCTATGGCTACACCTTC
TRBJ1-5	TRBV9	once	NA	CASGVGGGANQPQHF	TGTGCCAGCGGCGTAGGCGGAGGGGCCAATCAGCCCCAGCATTTT
TRBJ2-2	TRBV11-3	NA	NA	CASSFGDHGELFF	TGTGCCAGCAGCTTCGGGGATCACGGGGAGCTGTTTTTT
TRBJ1-2	TRBV21-1	NA	NA	CASTPRDHYGYTF	TGTGCCAGCACCCCCCGGGATCACTATGGCTACACCTTC
TRBJ1-2	TRBV2	once	NA	CAGGGPNGGYTF	TGTGCAGGGGGGGGCCCTAATGGCGGCTACACCTTC
TRBJ2-5	TRBV25-1	NA	NA	CASSESAGSKTQYF	TGTGCCAGCAGTGAATCTGCGGGGTCAAAGACCCAGTACTTC
TRBJ2-3	TRBV13	NA	TRBD2	CASSPTLAGGLSAPTDTQYF	TGTGCCAGCAGCCCCACACTAGCGGGGGGCCTCTCCGCCCCCACAGATACGCAGTATTTT
TRBJ2-1	TRBV4-2	once	NA	CASSPLDGHTNEQFF	TGTGCCAGCAGCCCACTAGACGGGCACACCAATGAGCAGTTCTTC
TRBJ1-2	TRBV4-1	once	NA	CASSLGEDSNYGYTF	TGCGCCAGCAGCCTTGGGGAGGACTCTAACTATGGCTACACCTTC
TRBJ1-5	TRBV28	NA	NA	CASSHSSQPQHF	TGTGCCAGCAGTCATAGCAGTCAGCCCCAGCATTTT
TRBJ2-2	TRBV2	NA	TRBD2	CASSAGTSGGTAVTGELFF	TGTGCCAGCAGCGCTGGGACTAGCGGGGGGACTGCCGTCACCGGGGAGCTGTTTTTT
TRBJ2-3	TRBV28	NA	TRBD2	CASRTTGLAAGREYF	TGTGCCAGCAGAACGACGGGACTAGCGGCGGGACGGGAGTATTTT
TRBJ1-2	TRBV28	NA	TRBD1	CASSPPNRQGIRHGYTF	TGTGCCAGCAGTCCGCCGAACCGACAGGGGATAAGGCATGGCTACACCTTC
TRBJ2-1	TRBV28	NA	TRBD1	CASSFLDRGRRGGPVNEQFF	TGTGCCAGCAGTTTCCTCGACAGGGGGCGACGGGGGGGGCCCGTCAATGAGCAGTTCTTC
TRBJ1-5	TRBV28	NA	NA	CASSTRQAPQHF	TGTGCCAGCAGTACCCGACAGGCCCCGCAGCATTTT
TRBJ2-5	TRBV27	NA	NA	CASSLTTREEETQYF	TGTGCCAGCAGCCTTACAACCCGGGAAGAAGAGACCCAGTACTTC
TRBJ2-1	TRBV5-1	NA	NA	CASSLGDTFNEQFF	TGCGCCAGCAGCTTGGGGGACACCTTCAATGAGCAGTTCTTC
TRBJ1-2	TRBV19	NA	TRBD1	CASNPVGQGANYGYTF	TGTGCCAGCAACCCGGTGGGACAGGGGGCCAACTATGGCTACACCTTC
TRBJ1-4	TRBV5-6	few	NA	CASSFPLFF	TGTGCCAGCAGCTTTCCTTTGTTTTTT
TRBJ1-1	TRBV9	NA	NA	CASSPSNGVGTEAFF	TGTGCCAGCAGCCCCTCGAACGGGGTAGGCACTGAAGCTTTCTTT
TRBJ1-4	TRBV7-2	NA	NA	CASSLGGTNEKLFF	TGTGCCAGCAGCTTAGGGGGCACTAATGAAAAACTGTTTTTT
TRBJ1-3	TRBV29-1	few	TRBD1	CSVEGPGQGPSGNTIYF	TGCAGCGTTGAAGGCCCGGGACAGGGGCCCTCTGGAAACACCATATATTTT
TRBJ2-5	TRBV7-9	NA	TRBD1	CASSPGTGTQETQYF	TGTGCCAGCAGCCCCGGGACAGGGACCCAAGAGACCCAGTACTTC
TRBJ1-5	TRBV6-1	NA	NA	CASSQGNQPQHF	TGTGCCAGCAGCCAGGGGAACCAGCCCCAGCATTTT
TRBJ2-7	TRBV4-3	NA	TRBD2	CASSQASGGASYEQYF	TGCGCCAGCAGCCAGGCTAGCGGGGGGGCATCCTACGAGCAGTACTTC
TRBJ1-2	TRBV7-9	NA	TRBD1	CASSSDRGVYGYTF	TGTGCCAGCAGCTCTGACAGGGGAGTGTATGGCTACACCTTC
TRBJ2-7	TRBV9	NA	NA	CASSVDRSSYEQYF	TGTGCCAGCAGCGTAGACAGAAGTTCCTACGAGCAGTACTTC
TRBJ1-4	TRBV4-3	NA	TRBD1	CASSQLSTGGNEKLFF	TGCGCCAGCAGCCAACTCTCGACAGGGGGGAATGAAAAACTGTTTTTT
TRBJ1-2	TRBV6-1	NA	TRBD1	CASRRGPAVSSYTF	TGTGCCAGCAGGAGGGGGCCCGCGGTTTCTAGCTACACCTTC
TRBJ2-5	TRBV10-2	few	TRBD2	CASSESGRTSGRVRLWTQYF	TGCGCCAGCAGTGAGTCTGGGAGGACTAGCGGGCGGGTTCGATTATGGACCCAGTACTTC
TRBJ2-7	TRBV18	NA	TRBD1	CASTQLSTGAYEQYF	TGTGCCAGCACTCAACTCTCGACAGGGGCCTACGAGCAGTACTTC
TRBJ2-7	TRBV7-2	NA	NA	CASSAVSSYEQYF	TGTGCCAGCAGCGCCGTCAGCTCCTACGAGCAGTACTTC
TRBJ1-1	TRBV9	NA	NA	CASSVGNRHNEAFF	TGTGCCAGCAGCGTTGGAAACAGGCACAATGAAGCTTTCTTT
TRBJ2-3	TRBV5-1	NA	NA	CASSSGGVHTDTQYF	TGCGCCAGCAGCTCAGGAGGGGTTCACACAGATACGCAGTATTTT
TRBJ2-7	TRBV28	NA	TRBD1	CASSLDRVGQYF	TGTGCCAGCAGTTTGGACAGGGTGGGGCAGTACTTC
TRBJ2-2	TRBV2	NA	TRBD2	CACKRGGGTGELFF	TGTGCCTGCAAGCGGGGGGGCGGTACCGGGGAGCTGTTTTTT
TRBJ2-3	TRBV7-9	NA	NA	CASSPEAGTATDTQYF	TGTGCCAGCAGCCCTGAGGCGGGCACAGCGACAGATACGCAGTATTTT
TRBJ1-2	TRBV30	NA	TRBD1	CAWSETGSYGYTF	TGTGCCTGGAGCGAGACAGGGAGCTATGGCTACACCTTC
TRBJ2-2	TRBV4-1	NA	TRBD2	CASSPSGGASTGELFF	TGCGCCAGCAGCCCTAGCGGGGGGGCAAGCACCGGGGAGCTGTTTTTT
TRBJ1-5	TRBV19	NA	NA	CASSMSGASNQPQHF	TGTGCCAGTAGTATGTCGGGAGCGAGCAATCAGCCCCAGCATTTT
TRBJ2-7	TRBV5-1	NA	TRBD2	CASSLGGGTSYEQYF	TGCGCCAGCAGCTTGGGCGGGGGGACCTCCTACGAGCAGTACTTC
TRBJ2-7	TRBV6-5	NA	NA	CASSYEYEQYF	TGTGCCAGCAGTTATGAGTACGAGCAGTACTTC
TRBJ2-1	TRBV6-1	once	TRBD1	CASSEGDRGWNEQFF	TGTGCCAGCAGTGAAGGGGACAGGGGTTGGAATGAGCAGTTCTTC